This TCR beta chain was obtained from a study of T cell repertoires in cytomegalovirus infection. Overall study results and limits: Individuals carrying CMV plus the relevant HLA were identified by cumulative frequency of public TCR beta families. The study found HLA-C-restricted CMV-specific TCR beta clonotypes dominating the ex vivo response.

V lost 8 bases to trimming and J lost 9 bases; unmatched junction nucleotides: 13. Germline lookup yields CDR1 SGHTA and CDR2 FQGNSA. The CDR3 runs 14 residues. TCRdb recomputed calls from the reads with MiXCR, one row per CDR3 protein. The table includes roughly 500,000 distinct CDR3 sequences, around 35% detected once. This clonotype was recorded many times. The antigen is undetermined. The receptor's source is a human donor in good health (CMV status not recorded). Some clones in this sample may be carry-over from other donors' samples. The chain couples TRBV7-2 to TRBJ2-1, with 7 nucleotides matching TRBD2. The source material was cultured PBMCs, sampled from culture after CMV antigen stimulation. The CDR3 loop is CASYEAGMGTEQFF. In DNA form, the CDR3 reads TGTGCCAGCTACGAAGCGGGAATGGGTACTGAGCAGTTCTTC.